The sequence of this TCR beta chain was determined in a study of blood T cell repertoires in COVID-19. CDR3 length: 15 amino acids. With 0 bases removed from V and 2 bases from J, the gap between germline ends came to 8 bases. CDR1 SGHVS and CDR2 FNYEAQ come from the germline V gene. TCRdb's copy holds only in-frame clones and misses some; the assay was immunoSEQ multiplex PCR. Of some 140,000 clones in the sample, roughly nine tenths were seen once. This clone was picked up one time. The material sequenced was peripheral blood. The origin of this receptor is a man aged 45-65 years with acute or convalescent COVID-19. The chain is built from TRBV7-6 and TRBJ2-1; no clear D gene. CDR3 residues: CASSLASTAYNEQFF. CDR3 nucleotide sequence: TGTGCCAGCAGCTTAGCGAGTACAGCCTACAATGAGCAGTTCTTC.